These 28 T cell receptor beta chains were all obtained from the same sample, sequenced in a study of blood T cell repertoires in COVID-19. TCRdb keeps only in-frame clones here, not all; method: immunoSEQ multiplex PCR. In the table there are 110,000 to 150,000 clones, 88% of which are singletons. The sample was peripheral blood. The receptors originated from a man between 70 and 80 years old with acute or convalescent COVID-19.

The J gene is TRBJ1-5, the V gene TRBV30; D ambiguous. This CDR3 comprises 16 residues. Trimming removed 0 bases from V and 1 base from J, with 13 bases in between. The germline CDR1 and CDR2 sequences are GTSNPN and SVGIG (reference sequence). The CDR3 here is CAWSVRSRRSNQPQHF. The CDR3 region has the DNA TGTGCCTGGAGTGTGAGGTCCCGCCGGAGCAATCAGCCCCAGCATTTT.

The V gene is TRBV24-1, the J gene TRBJ2-2, with 13 bases identical to TRBD2. V shed 6 bases and J 6 bases; nucleotides not matched to a gene: 0. CDR1 and CDR2 from the germline V gene are KGHDR and SFDVKD. The CDR3 consists of 14 residues. CDR3 coding DNA: TGTGCCACCAGTACTAGCGGGGGGGCCGGGGAGCTGTTTTTT. This encodes CATSTSGGAGELFF.

CDR3 region: CASSEWAGAYEQYF. In nucleotides, the CDR3 is TGTGCCAGCAGTGAATGGGCAGGGGCCTACGAGCAGTACTTC. The chain combines TRBV6-1 with TRBJ2-7; a possible D gene is TRBD1 (6 bases). V was trimmed by 2 bases and J by 2 bases, leaving 10 bases between them. The CDR3 length is 14 residues. Germline V CDR1 and CDR2: MNHNS, SASEGT.

V is TRBV27 and J is TRBJ2-7; possibly TRBD1 for D (5 bases). The CDR3 has 14 residues. The germline CDR1 and CDR2 sequences are MNHEY and SMNVEV (reference sequence). Between the trimmed V and J ends, which lost 0 bases and 2 bases, there was a span of 8 bases. The chain's CDR3 is CASSLSRETYEQYF. DNA for the CDR3: TGTGCCAGCAGTTTATCCAGGGAAACCTACGAGCAGTACTTC.

The rearrangement uses TRBV5-1 and TRBJ2-3; D gene uncertain. Trimming stripped 1 base from V and 0 bases from J, with 15 bases between. This CDR3 is built from 17 residues. CDR1 SGHRS and CDR2 YFSETQ come from the germline V gene. The CDR3 is CASSLFGARSSTDTQYF. In DNA form, the CDR3 reads TGCGCCAGCAGCTTGTTTGGCGCGCGGTCTAGCACAGATACGCAGTATTTT.

This clone was seen a single time. The V and J genes are TRBV6-6 and TRBJ1-1; the D is unclear. V lost 2 bases, J lost 4 bases, and 8 bases lay in between. The CDR3 totals 13 residues. Germline values: CDR1 MNHNY, CDR2 SVGAGI (reference sequence). The CDR3 loop is CASSYRGVTEAFF. For the CDR3, the DNA is TGTGCCAGCAGTTACCGCGGGGTCACTGAAGCTTTCTTT.

V is TRBV7-9 and J is TRBJ1-5; 8 bases are a match to TRBD1. The germline V gene has CDR1 SEHNR and CDR2 FQNEAQ (reference sequence). With 1 base clipped from V and 3 bases from J, the junction kept 2 bases outside the gene matches. The CDR3 is 15 amino acids. The CDR3 spells CASSLGTGINQPQHF. For the CDR3, the DNA is TGTGCCAGCAGCTTAGGGACAGGGATCAATCAGCCCCAGCATTTT.

This chain connects TRBV10-1 to TRBJ2-4; 10 bases align to TRBD1. Germline V lookup: CDR1 WNHNN, CDR2 SYGVQD (reference sequence). The CDR3 sequence is 16 residues long. V was clipped by 8 bases and J by 0 bases; unmatched bases: 7. The CDR3 DNA is TGCGCCAGCTCACGAGGGACAGGGGTAGCCAAAAACATTCAGTACTTC. It is translated as CASSRGTGVAKNIQYF.

V is TRBV12-3 or TRBV12-4 and J is TRBJ2-5; D gene unclear. V was shortened by 7 bases and J by 5 bases, with 14 bases between the two germline ends. The CDR3 runs to 13 residues. CDR3 sequence reads: CASTREVGETQYF. The CDR3 region has the DNA TGTGCCAGCACTAGAGAGGTTGGGGAGACCCAGTACTTC.

The chain links TRBV5-1 to TRBJ2-5, with TRBD1 matching 7 bases. CDR1 SGHRS and CDR2 YFSETQ come from the germline V gene. The CDR3 contains 16 residues. Trimming took 2 bases from V and 1 from J; bases not matched to a gene: 8. CDR3 loop: CASSFGRGLAQETQYF. Written as DNA, the CDR3 is TGCGCCAGCAGCTTCGGCAGGGGGTTGGCCCAAGAGACCCAGTACTTC.

The chain couples TRBV5-1 to TRBJ2-2, with D maybe TRBD1 (6 bases). V shed 0 bases and J shed 4 bases, with 19 bases lying between them. Germline V gives CDR1 SGHRS, CDR2 YFSETQ. This CDR3 is built from 18 residues. The CDR3 region is CASSLATGQPTITGELFF. For the CDR3, the DNA is TGCGCCAGCAGCTTGGCTACGGGACAACCAACGATCACCGGGGAGCTGTTTTTT.

This clone was counted a single time. This chain uses TRBV30 with TRBJ2-7; D gene unclear. The CDR3 consists of 12 residues. V was clipped by 5 bases and J by 3 bases, with 11 bases between them. Germline V gene data show CDR1 as GTSNPN and CDR2 as SVGIG (reference sequence). CDR3 sequence (DNA): TGTGCCTGGGCCCGCTCAGACTACGAGCAGTACTTC. Encoded protein: CAWARSDYEQYF.

This chain uses TRBV28 with TRBJ2-7, with 11 positions matching TRBD1. J was trimmed by 4 bases and V by 6 bases; bases with no gene match: 8. CDR3 length: 15 amino acids. In germline, CDR1 is MDHEN, CDR2 SYDVKM. The CDR3 DNA sequence: TGTGCCAGCAGAAAGGGCGGGACAGGGGGTTACGAGCAGTACTTC. This translates into CASRKGGTGGYEQYF.

J is TRBJ2-5 and V is TRBV10-2; 7 bases line up with TRBD1. With V trimmed by 4 bases and J by 0 bases, 5 bases remained unmatched. CDR3 length equals 15 residues. Germline V lookup: CDR1 WSHSY, CDR2 SAAADI. CDR3 bases: TGCGCCAGCAGTGGGACAGGACCTCACCAAGAGACCCAGTACTTC. This encodes CASSGTGPHQETQYF.

The chain has TRBV5-1 and TRBJ1-1; TRBD1 is a possible D gene (6 bases). CDR3 size: 14 residues. Trimming took off 3 bases at V and 8 bases at J, with 17 bases between the two ends. CDR1 is SGHRS, CDR2 YFSETQ, per germline. The CDR3 nucleotides read TGCGCCAGCAGCTCCCGGGACATGATTACAGAAGCTTTCTTT. This sequence encodes CASSSRDMITEAFF. The full variable domain, in which reference TRBV5-1 and TRBJ1-1 provide the parts outside the CDR3, is KAGVTQTPRYLIKTRGQQVTLSCSPISGHRSVSWYQQTPGQGLQFLFEYFSETQRNKGNFPGRFSGRQFSNSRSEMNVSTLELGDSALYLCASSSRDMITEAFFGQGTRLTVV.

This clone was counted a single time. This chain joins TRBV29-1 and TRBJ1-4; 7 bases are a match to TRBD1. Germline values: CDR1 SQVTM, CDR2 ANQGSEA. This CDR3 comprises 13 residues. V dropped 7 bases and J dropped 6; count of bases not matched to a gene: 8. CDR3 nucleotides: TGCAGCGGGATAAGTACAGGGGATGAAAAACTGTTTTTT. Its translation is CSGISTGDEKLFF.

The chain is built from TRBV6-2 or TRBV6-3 and TRBJ2-5; the match to TRBD2 covers 7 bases. CDR1 is MNHEY and CDR2 is SVGEGT in the germline V gene. The CDR3 sequence is 14 residues long. J gave up 2 bases and V 3 bases, and 3 bases lay outside the gene matches. CDR3 DNA: TGTGCCAGCAGTTATGCGGGAGTTCAAGAGACCCAGTACTTC. Amino acid sequence: CASSYAGVQETQYF.

The chain couples TRBV11-1 to TRBJ2-7; D is possibly TRBD1 (5 bases). This CDR3 has 14 amino acids. The germline V gene encodes CDR1 SGHAT and CDR2 FQDESV (reference sequence). V lost 2 bases and J 3 bases, leaving 11 bases between the germline ends. The CDR3 here is CASSLLLQGYEQYF. CDR3 bases: TGTGCCAGCAGCTTACTCCTCCAGGGCTACGAGCAGTACTTC.

In nucleotides, the CDR3 is TGTGCCAGCTCACCATCTAAACGCGGGAACACTGAAGCTTTCTTT. Translation gives CASSPSKRGNTEAFF. The chain carries TRBV18 and TRBJ1-1; no reliable D call. Trimming cost V 2 bases and J 1 base, with 11 bases left between them. The CDR3 length is 15 residues. In germline, CDR1 is KGHSH, CDR2 LQKENI.

The J gene is TRBJ1-1, the V gene TRBV12-3 or TRBV12-4, with D possibly TRBD1 on 6 matching bases. The CDR3 sequence is 13 residues long. Trimming removed 6 bases at V and 3 bases at J, with 11 bases between. The CDR3 loop reads CASRPQGHTEAFF. Here the CDR3 DNA reads TGTGCCAGCAGACCACAGGGACACACTGAAGCTTTCTTT.

The V and J genes are TRBV28 and TRBJ2-1, with 7 bases identical to TRBD1. The CDR3 has 14 residues. J gave up 2 bases and V 7 bases, and 5 bases lay outside the gene matches. Germline values: CDR1 MDHEN, CDR2 SYDVKM. Here the CDR3 DNA reads TGTGCCAGCAAGGGGACAGATCCCTACAATGAGCAGTTCTTC. It encodes CASKGTDPYNEQFF.

The genes are TRBV5-1 and TRBJ2-5, with 7 bases that match TRBD2. Germline lookup yields CDR1 SGHRS and CDR2 YFSETQ. V lost 4 bases, J lost 4 bases, and 10 bases stayed unmatched. The CDR3 totals 15 residues. CDR3 coding DNA: TGCGCCAGCAGCCCGCCTATGGGGGGGGGAGAGACCCAGTACTTC. Translation gives CASSPPMGGGETQYF.

The chain recombines TRBV7-3 with TRBJ2-3; the match to TRBD1 covers 9 bases. Trimming cost V 8 bases and J 3 bases; bases outside gene matches: 9. The CDR3 sequence is 15 residues long. Per germline, CDR1 SGHTA and CDR2 FQGTGA. CDR3 region: CASALQGARTDTQYF. The CDR3 region has the DNA TGTGCCAGCGCTCTACAGGGGGCGCGGACAGATACGCAGTATTTT.

CDR3 in DNA: TGTGCCAGCAGTTTGGGGAGGGGGTCCTCCTACGAGCAGTACTTC. It codes for CASSLGRGSSYEQYF. The chain has TRBV27 and TRBJ2-7, with a tentative D call TRBD2 (7 bases). The length of the CDR3 is 15 residues. Trimming stripped 3 bases from V and 0 bases from J, with 12 bases between. CDR1 is MNHEY, CDR2 SMNVEV, per germline (reference sequence).

The V gene is TRBV6-5, the J gene TRBJ1-6; D unresolved. The germline V gene encodes CDR1 MNHEY and CDR2 SVGAGI. This CDR3 spans 13 amino acids. The V gene lost 0 bases and the J gene lost 10 bases, with 7 bases spanning the gap. The CDR3 nucleotides are TGTGCCAGCAGTTACTCCCTGGCCTCACCCCTCCACTTT. It codes for CASSYSLASPLHF.

J is TRBJ1-6 and V is TRBV19; D remains ambiguous. V gave up 7 bases and J gave up 5 bases, with 15 bases separating them. Germline V gene lookup returns CDR1 LNHDA and CDR2 SQIVND (reference sequence). The CDR3 runs 15 residues. CDR3 amino acids: CASKTGGSHNSPLHF. The DNA for the CDR3 is TGTGCCAGTAAAACGGGAGGGAGCCATAATTCACCCCTCCACTTT.

CDR3 loop: CASSLQADSYEQYF. CDR3 sequence (DNA): TGTGCCAGCAGCTTGCAAGCTGATTCCTACGAGCAGTACTTC. The chain links TRBV7-9 to TRBJ2-7, with no clear D. The CDR3 is 14 amino acids. CDR1 SEHNR and CDR2 FQNEAQ come from the germline V gene (reference sequence). Trimming shortened V by 3 bases and J by 1 base, and 10 bases separated the two germline ends.

The genes are TRBV7-3 and TRBJ2-3, with D possibly matching TRBD1 (5 bases). V lost 5 bases, J lost 6 bases, and 21 bases lay in between. CDR3 length equals 16 residues. From germline, CDR1 is SGHTA and CDR2 FQGTGA. The CDR3 sequence: CASSRYGAQRTDTQYF. For the CDR3, the DNA is TGTGCCAGCAGCCGATATGGGGCCCAACGAACGGATACGCAGTATTTT.